This T cell receptor beta chain was sequenced in a study of naive and memory T cell subsets. This clonotype is medium-sized. V shed 7 bases and J shed 5 bases, with 20 bases lying between them. The germline CDR1 and CDR2 sequences are MNHNY and SVGAGI (reference sequence). This CDR3 spans 15 amino acids. A UMI-containing oligonucleotide was joined by 3' ligation to the TCR cDNA template. Reverse transcription used DNase-treated unsorted total RNA, aiming for about 1 to 1000 ng. Amplification of ligated cDNA took four PCR rounds with SP2 and nested alpha and beta constant primers. MiXCR, applied by TCRdb to the 5' RACE reads, yields one record per CDR3 protein. The sample records 32,000 or so distinct CDR3 sequences, over 15% being singletons.

The genes are TRBV6-6 and TRBJ1-2; TRBD1 might be the D (5 bases). This TCR came from a female donor in good health. The CDR3 loop reads CASIKSAGYIYGYTF. The DNA of the CDR3 is TGTGCCAGCATAAAGTCGGCAGGGTACATTTATGGCTACACCTTC.